Shown below are 27 T cell receptor beta chains from a single sample sequenced in a study of CD8 T cells in Susac syndrome. Reverse transcription of about 0.5 to 1 ug RNA was carried out with random hexamers. Each CDR3 protein gets one entry after TCRdb re-called the immunoSEQ multiplex PCR reads with MiXCR. The sample has under 250,000 distinct CDR3 sequences; around 93% are singletons. The source material was CD4+ T cells from PBMCs. The receptors here all came from a human donor with multiple sclerosis.

This clonotype was counted once. The V and J genes are TRBV29-1 and TRBJ1-3; D not certain. Trimming left V 4 bases short and J 0 bases short, with 7 bases between. CDR3 length: 13 residues. Germline-derived CDR1 and CDR2 are SQVTM and ANQGSEA. CDR3 in DNA: TGCAGCGTTGCGCAGGCCTCTGGAAACACCATATATTTT. It translates to CSVAQASGNTIYF.

This clonotype is a singleton in its sample. For the CDR3, the DNA is TGTGCCAGCAGCGTGGGACAGGGAACTAATGAAAAACTGTTTTTT. The encoded protein is CASSVGQGTNEKLFF. This rearrangement joins TRBV9 to TRBJ1-4; 9 bases map to TRBD1. Germline V gene data show CDR1 as SGDLS and CDR2 as YYNGEE. V gave up 2 bases and J gave up 1 base; unmatched junction bases: 0. This CDR3 has 15 amino acids.

The chain recombines TRBV7-8 with TRBJ1-5, with a weak D call TRBD1 (5 bases). The V and J ends lost 2 bases and 3 bases respectively, with 14 bases between them. In germline, CDR1 is SGHVS, CDR2 FQNEAQ. The CDR3 loop spans 16 amino acids. The CDR3 is CASSLSGGVINQPQHF. The CDR3 bases are TGTGCCAGCAGCTTATCAGGAGGGGTCATCAATCAGCCCCAGCATTTT.

The chain carries TRBV7-9 and TRBJ2-4; a possible D gene is TRBD2 (6 bases). Trimming took off 2 bases at V and 9 bases at J, with 8 bases between the two ends. The germline V gene encodes CDR1 SEHNR and CDR2 FQNEAQ (reference sequence). This CDR3 has 12 residues. The CDR3 protein is CASSLPGGIQYF. The CDR3 nucleotides are TGTGCCAGCAGCTTACCCGGGGGCATTCAGTACTTC.

J is TRBJ1-2 and V is TRBV4-1; 9 positions match TRBD1. The CDR3 is made up of 18 amino acids. The V segment lost 1 base and the J segment 5 bases; nucleotides outside the gene matches: 14. Germline V gene lookup returns CDR1 MGHRA and CDR2 YSYEKL. Here the CDR3 DNA reads TGCGCCAGCAGCCAAGGTTTGAAGGGACAGGGAAATTGGTATGGCTACACCTTC. Its translation: CASSQGLKGQGNWYGYTF.

The chain has TRBV4-2 and TRBJ2-1, with a weak D call TRBD2 (6 bases). Germline-derived CDR1 and CDR2 are LGHNA and YNFKEQ. The CDR3 is made up of 17 amino acids. V lost 1 base to trimming and J lost 3 bases, with 16 bases between them. Here the CDR3 DNA reads TGTGCCAGCAGCCAAGGTGGGACGGGAGATCGCTACAATGAGCAGTTCTTC. Translated: CASSQGGTGDRYNEQFF.

The chain combines TRBV10-2 with TRBJ1-2, with no clear D. CDR3 size: 14 residues. The V end was cut by 5 bases, the J end by 0 bases, with 10 bases between. Germline V lookup: CDR1 WSHSY, CDR2 SAAADI. CDR3 sequence reads: CASSSQISNYGYTF. The DNA for the CDR3 is TGCGCCAGCAGTTCACAGATTTCTAACTATGGCTACACCTTC.

The rearrangement joins TRBV9 to TRBJ1-1; no clear D gene. V lost 0 bases and J 2 bases, leaving 11 bases between the germline ends. Germline values: CDR1 SGDLS, CDR2 YYNGEE. The CDR3 extends over 15 amino acids. The CDR3 bases are TGTGCCAGCAGCGTAGGCGGCAGTATCAACACTGAAGCTTTCTTT. It yields the protein CASSVGGSINTEAFF.

CDR3: CASSVRGRDNQPQHF. The CDR3 DNA sequence: TGTGCCAGCAGTGTGAGGGGGCGAGACAATCAGCCCCAGCATTTT. This sequence joins TRBV6-1 and TRBJ1-5; 7 bases match TRBD1. Germline-derived CDR1 and CDR2 are MNHNS and SASEGT. The CDR3 loop spans 15 amino acids. The J segment lost 3 bases and the V segment lost 4 bases, leaving 6 bases of the junction unmatched.

The CDR3 is CAISEYRSGSSYNEQFF. The CDR3 coding sequence is TGTGCCATCAGTGAGTATCGGTCAGGGAGCTCCTACAATGAGCAGTTCTTC. The J gene is TRBJ2-1, the V gene TRBV10-3; possibly TRBD1 or TRBD2 for D (5 bases each). The CDR3 is 17 amino acids. From germline, CDR1 is ENHRY and CDR2 SYGVKD. V was pared by 1 base and J by 0 bases, with 13 bases between.

The rearrangement uses TRBV7-9 and TRBJ2-3, with TRBD1 as a possible D gene (6 bases). The germline CDR1 and CDR2 sequences are SEHNR and FQNEAQ (reference sequence). CDR3 length: 17 residues. The V end was cut by 5 bases, the J end by 2 bases, with 20 bases between. This chain's CDR3 is CASSPGINDRYTDTQYF. CDR3 DNA: TGTGCCAGCAGCCCCGGAATAAACGACAGGTACACAGATACGCAGTATTTT.

V is TRBV19 and J is TRBJ1-2, with TRBD1 matching 9 bases. The V gene end was trimmed by 4 bases and the J gene end by 3 bases; junction bases not matched to a gene: 9. The CDR3 has 16 amino acids. Germline V CDR1 and CDR2: LNHDA, SQIVND (reference sequence). For the CDR3, the DNA is TGTGCCAGTAGTAGCGGGACAGGGTCGTTAGACTATGGCTACACCTTC. Protein product: CASSSGTGSLDYGYTF.

The V and J genes are TRBV28 and TRBJ2-7, with D uncertain. Trimming pared 6 bases from V and 2 bases from J, leaving 11 bases between. CDR1 and CDR2 from the germline V gene are MDHEN and SYDVKM. The CDR3 totals 13 residues. The CDR3 DNA sequence: TGTGCCAGCAGCTCCCCATCCCCCTACGAGCAGTACTTC. Translated, it gives CASSSPSPYEQYF.

The chain recombines TRBV11-2 with TRBJ1-2; tentatively, D is TRBD1 (5 bases). Trimming left V 3 bases short and J 4 bases short, with 15 bases between. The V gene's germline CDR1 is SGHAT and CDR2 FQNNGV. This CDR3 has 15 amino acids. The CDR3 DNA follows: TGTGCCAGCAGCTTTCCTTTCCAGGGCGTCTATGGCTACACCTTC. This translates into CASSFPFQGVYGYTF.

The chain employs TRBV20-1 and TRBJ2-1; TRBD2 agrees at 9 bases. Germline lookup yields CDR1 DFQATT and CDR2 SNEGSKA (reference sequence). The V segment lost 4 bases and the J segment 6 bases; nucleotides outside the gene matches: 10. The CDR3 has 15 amino acids. The chain's CDR3 is CSAMGATSGPNEQFF. The CDR3 DNA follows: TGCAGTGCTATGGGGGCAACTAGCGGGCCCAATGAGCAGTTCTTC.

CDR3 in DNA: TGTGCCAGCAGTAAGCCAGGGGTAGCCAAAAACATTCAGTACTTC. This gives the protein CASSKPGVAKNIQYF. V and J are TRBV28 and TRBJ2-4; D is perhaps TRBD1 (6 bases). Trimming pared 5 bases from V and 0 bases from J, leaving 11 bases between. The CDR3 runs 15 residues. The germline V gene encodes CDR1 MDHEN and CDR2 SYDVKM.

V is TRBV5-4 and J is TRBJ2-1, with D perhaps given as TRBD1 or TRBD2 (5 bases each). V was trimmed by 5 bases and J by 7 bases, leaving 19 bases between them. CDR1 is SGHNT, CDR2 YYREEE, per germline (reference sequence). There are 15 residues in the CDR3. The CDR3 protein is CASSSEGPRRNEQFF. Written as DNA, the CDR3 is TGTGCCAGCAGTTCCGAGGGACCCCGGAGGAATGAGCAGTTCTTC.

The CDR3 here is CASSQGIVGPGTQYF. The CDR3 nucleotides are TGTGCCAGCAGCCAGGGCATAGTAGGGCCGGGGACCCAGTACTTC. The chain uses TRBV3-1 and TRBJ2-5; no reliable D call. The CDR3 covers 15 residues. Trimming pared 3 bases from V and 7 bases from J, leaving 18 bases between. Germline CDR1 and CDR2: LGHDT and YNNKEL (reference sequence).

CDR3 residues: CASSYGLRGSSMNTEAFF. Here the CDR3 DNA reads TGTGCCAGCAGTTACGGGCTGAGGGGGTCGTCGATGAACACTGAAGCTTTCTTT. V and J are TRBV6-5 and TRBJ1-1; a possible D gene is TRBD1 (6 bases). This CDR3 spans 18 amino acids. The germline V gene encodes CDR1 MNHEY and CDR2 SVGAGI. V lost 2 bases and J 0 bases, leaving 19 bases between the germline ends.

The chain combines TRBV3-1 with TRBJ1-2; D is uncertain. V shed 1 base and J shed 4 bases, with 10 bases lying between them. CDR1 is LGHDT, CDR2 YNNKEL, per germline (reference sequence). The length of the CDR3 is 14 residues. The CDR3 bases are TGTGCCAGCAGCCAAGGCCCCGCCGGCTATGGCTACACCTTC. Translation: CASSQGPAGYGYTF.

The V and J genes are TRBV7-2 and TRBJ2-7; possibly TRBD1 for D (6 bases). This CDR3 contains 14 residues. The germline V and J ends were trimmed by 2 bases and 3 bases, with 11 bases remaining between them. Germline V gene lookup returns CDR1 SGHTA and CDR2 FQGNSA. The CDR3 here is CASSLSARGYEQYF. The DNA of the CDR3 is TGTGCCAGCAGCTTATCTGCCAGGGGCTACGAGCAGTACTTC.

Regarding this clonotype: The junction differs from germline at one of its ends, possibly a read error. This sequence joins TRBV28 and TRBJ2-7, with D unresolved. The CDR3 is 11 residues long. Germline assignment: CDR1 MDHEN and CDR2 SYDVKM. CDR3 sequence (DNA): TGTGCCAGCAGCCCTCGATACATCCAGGACTTC. Translating it yields CASSPRYIQDF.

The V gene is TRBV23-1, the J gene TRBJ1-5; D is unresolved. TRBV23-1 qualifies as an ORF whose function is uncertain. The CDR3 is made up of 17 amino acids. The ends were cut back, 6 bases at V and 1 base at J, with 19 bases in the middle. The CDR3 bases are TGCGCCAGCAGCCCTGGTTACTTGGCTGCGAGCAATCAGCCCCAGCATTTT. It translates to CASSPGYLAASNQPQHF.

This clonotype came up once. The chain combines TRBV19 with TRBJ2-1; 8 nucleotides match TRBD1. Per germline, CDR1 LNHDA and CDR2 SQIVND (reference sequence). The CDR3 consists of 13 residues. Trimming at V came to 6 bases and at J to 7 bases, leaving 5 bases not matched to a gene. DNA for the CDR3: TGTGCCAGTAGCAGCAGGGGGCTGAATGAGCAGTTCTTC. It is translated as CASSSRGLNEQFF. Drawing the rest from reference TRBV19 and TRBJ2-1, the complete variable domain is DGGITQSPKYLFRKEGQNVTLSCEQNLNHDAMYWYRQDPGQGLRLIYYSQIVNDFQKGDIAEGYSVSREKKESFPLTVTSAQKNPTAFYLCASSSRGLNEQFFGPGTRLTVL.

V and J are TRBV5-1 and TRBJ2-2; D is ambiguous. Germline assignment: CDR1 SGHRS and CDR2 YFSETQ. This CDR3 contains 14 residues. V lost 2 bases to trimming and J lost 3 bases, with 8 bases between them. The CDR3 loop reads CASSFTPDTGELFF. In nucleotides, the CDR3 is TGCGCCAGCAGCTTTACGCCTGACACCGGGGAGCTGTTTTTT.

The chain carries TRBV5-6 and TRBJ1-1, with 8 bases matching TRBD1. After removal of 0 bases from V and 1 base from J, the junction contained 5 bases not matched to a gene. CDR1 SGHDT and CDR2 YYEEEE come from the germline V gene. The CDR3 is made up of 16 amino acids. CDR3 loop: CASSLVFGTGNTEAFF. DNA of the CDR3: TGTGCCAGCAGCTTGGTTTTTGGGACAGGGAACACTGAAGCTTTCTTT.

V is TRBV12-3 or TRBV12-4 and J is TRBJ1-1; D is unclear. V was cut by 6 bases and J by 1 base, with 9 bases left in between. This CDR3 has 13 residues. In nucleotides, the CDR3 is TGTGCCAGCAGCTACGGGAGGAACACTGAAGCTTTCTTT. Translation: CASSYGRNTEAFF.